The 19 T cell receptor beta chains listed next were all sequenced from one sample in a study of long-term antiretroviral therapy in people with HIV. They ran version v3.0 of the immunoSEQ assay at survey level. Assay used: immunoSEQ multiplex PCR; TCRdb lists only in-frame clones, some missing. The data contain 15,000 to 20,000 clones, more than 70% of them singletons. Source: unsorted PBMCs, taken at the start of antiretroviral therapy, before treatment. These TCRs come from a woman aged 40 to 50 with HIV.

The chain has TRBV9 and TRBJ2-2, with 9 bases lining up with TRBD2. CDR1 is SGDLS and CDR2 is YYNGEE in the germline V gene. The V gene end was trimmed by 6 bases and the J gene end by 4 bases; junction bases not matched to a gene: 10. The CDR3 is made up of 16 amino acids. The CDR3 loop is CASTPGLAGSTGELFF. The DNA of the CDR3 is TGTGCCAGCACCCCCGGCCTAGCGGGGTCCACCGGGGAGCTGTTTTTT.

This chain connects TRBV6-5 to TRBJ2-1; TRBD1 matches 9 bases. Trimming at V came to 0 bases and at J to 4 bases, leaving 4 bases not matched to a gene. CDR1 and CDR2 from the germline V gene are MNHEY and SVGAGI. The CDR3 spans 16 residues. The CDR3 here is CASSYSQGAPYNEQFF. The CDR3 DNA is TGTGCCAGCAGTTACTCACAGGGGGCCCCATACAATGAGCAGTTCTTC.

The V call is TRBV5-1, the J call TRBJ1-1; tentatively, D is TRBD1 (6 bases). CDR3 length: 14 residues. CDR1 is SGHRS, CDR2 YFSETQ, per germline. The V gene lost 4 bases and the J gene lost 5 bases, with 15 bases spanning the gap. The CDR3 sequence is CASSGGQGRTEAFF. As DNA, the CDR3 is TGCGCCAGCAGCGGGGGTCAGGGGAGAACTGAAGCTTTCTTT.

The chain couples TRBV28 to TRBJ2-1, with D possibly matching TRBD2 (6 bases). The V and J ends lost 1 base and 14 bases respectively, with 15 bases between them. Germline CDR1 is MDHEN and CDR2 is SYDVKM. This CDR3 has 13 residues. CDR3 in DNA: TGTGCCAGCAGTTTATTAGCGGAGTCATCGGAGTTCTTC. Translated, it gives CASSLLAESSEFF.

This chain connects TRBV7-8 to TRBJ2-5; a possible D gene is TRBD2 (6 bases). The CDR3 spans 13 residues. V lost 6 bases and J lost 7, with 15 bases in between. The germline V gene has CDR1 SGHVS and CDR2 FQNEAQ. CDR3 nucleotide sequence: TGTGCCAGCAGACAGGCCCTCGGGGGGACCCAGTACTTC. Its protein product is CASRQALGGTQYF.

The chain recombines TRBV7-9 with TRBJ2-2; D might be TRBD2 (5 bases). Deletions cut 1 base from V and 3 bases from J, with 12 bases between. Germline lookup yields CDR1 SEHNR and CDR2 FQNEAQ (reference sequence). This CDR3 is 16 amino acids long. CDR3 in amino acids: CASSLGQRADTGELFF. CDR3 in DNA: TGTGCCAGCAGCTTAGGTCAGAGGGCGGACACCGGGGAGCTGTTTTTT. The complete variable domain, with remaining parts taken from reference TRBV7-9 and TRBJ2-2, reads DTGVSQNPRHKITKRGQNVTFRCDPISEHNRLYWYRQTLGQGPEFLTYFQNEAQLEKSRLLSDRFSAERPKGSFSTLEIQRTEQGDSAMYLCASSLGQRADTGELFFGEGSRLTVL.

The J gene is TRBJ1-3, the V gene TRBV27; TRBD1 might be the D (6 bases). Trimming left V 0 bases short and J 0 bases short, with 12 bases between. The CDR3 is 17 residues long. Germline CDR1 MNHEY, CDR2 SMNVEV (reference sequence). In DNA form, the CDR3 reads TGTGCCAGCAGTTTATCGGTGGGGGGCAACTCTGGAAACACCATATATTTT. Amino acids: CASSLSVGGNSGNTIYF.

As regards this clone: It is likely a read error: a sequence one base away is far more abundant. This sequence joins TRBV25-1 and TRBJ1-2; 7 bases map to TRBD1. CDR3 size: 12 residues. Unmatched junction bases numbered 0, after V lost 4 bases and J lost 4 bases. The germline V gene has CDR1 MGHDK and CDR2 SYGVNS. The CDR3 is CASSGQGYGYTF. The CDR3 DNA sequence: TGTGCCAGCAGTGGACAGGGCTATGGCTACACCTTC.

CDR3 in DNA: TGCGCCAGAACTAAACGGGACAGGGGGCGCTTAGTAGTTTACGGCTACACCTTC. It encodes CARTKRDRGRLVVYGYTF. This rearrangement joins TRBV5-1 to TRBJ1-2, with 12 bases identical to TRBD1. In germline, CDR1 is SGHRS, CDR2 YFSETQ. The V gene end was trimmed by 8 bases and the J gene end by 8 bases; junction bases not matched to a gene: 22. There are 18 residues in the CDR3.

V gene TRBV30 combines with J gene TRBJ1-2, with D perhaps matching TRBD1 (5 bases). The germline V gene has CDR1 GTSNPN and CDR2 SVGIG (reference sequence). Trimming stripped 8 bases from V and 4 bases from J, with 23 bases between. The CDR3 runs to 15 residues. The CDR3 sequence: CASSFGTGQPYGYTF. The CDR3 DNA reads TGTGCCAGCAGCTTTGGGACCGGGCAGCCCTATGGCTACACCTTC.

This sequence joins TRBV2 and TRBJ1-2; D is unclear. V was trimmed by 4 bases and J by 8 bases, leaving 11 bases between them. The length of the CDR3 is 12 residues. Germline loops: CDR1 SNHLY, CDR2 FYNNEI. CDR3 sequence: CASSGEVGGYTF. The CDR3 DNA reads as TGTGCCAGCAGTGGAGAGGTTGGAGGCTACACCTTC.

The chain joins TRBV7-2 to TRBJ1-2, with D unresolved. The V end was cut by 5 bases, the J end by 8 bases, with 15 bases between. CDR1 is SGHTA, CDR2 FQGNSA, per germline. The CDR3 extends over 13 amino acids. CDR3 protein: CASSPATETGYTF. The DNA of the CDR3 is TGTGCCAGCAGCCCGGCTACCGAGACCGGCTACACCTTC.

The chain is built from TRBV21-1 and TRBJ2-7. TRBV21-1 is a known pseudogene. CDR3 size: 15 residues. The CDR3 region has the DNA TGTGCCAGCAGCAAAGGGCCGGATGCAGTAGGCGAGCAGTACTTC. Residues: CASSKGPDAVGEQYF.

This rearrangement joins TRBV2 to TRBJ2-5; 8 bases are shared with TRBD2. CDR1 SNHLY and CDR2 FYNNEI come from the germline V gene. The length of the CDR3 is 21 residues. With 2 bases clipped from V and 5 bases from J, the junction kept 25 bases outside the gene matches. In DNA, the CDR3 is TGTGCCAGCAGTGAAAATAAGGTAGCGGGGCGGCTCGGTACCAATTGGGAGACCCAGTACTTC. This encodes CASSENKVAGRLGTNWETQYF. Variable domain in full (rest from reference TRBV2 and TRBJ2-5): EPEVTQTPSHQVTQMGQEVILRCVPISNHLYFYWYRQILGQKVEFLVSFYNNEISEKSEIFDDQFSVERPDGSNFTLKIRSTKLEDSAMYFCASSENKVAGRLGTNWETQYFGPGTRLLVL.

This chain joins TRBV5-1 and TRBJ2-7; weak D call: TRBD1 (5 bases). This CDR3 is 14 amino acids long. Germline V gene lookup returns CDR1 SGHRS and CDR2 YFSETQ. Deletions cut 0 bases from V and 3 bases from J, with 10 bases between. CDR3 coding DNA: TGCGCCAGCAGCTTGGATGGGGCAGGCTACGAGCAGTACTTC. Its protein is CASSLDGAGYEQYF.

The chain couples TRBV9 to TRBJ2-1; D remains unclear. The V gene lost 4 bases and the J gene lost 0 bases, with 11 bases spanning the gap. This CDR3 has 15 residues. CDR1 is SGDLS, CDR2 YYNGEE, per germline. In DNA form, the CDR3 reads TGTGCCAGCAGCCCAGACCCATACTCCTACAATGAGCAGTTCTTC. Encoded protein: CASSPDPYSYNEQFF.

V and J are TRBV27 and TRBJ2-7; D is unclear. This CDR3 is 17 amino acids long. V shed 3 bases and J shed 6 bases, with 24 bases lying between them. In germline, CDR1 is MNHEY, CDR2 SMNVEV (reference sequence). The CDR3 nucleotides read TGTGCCAGCAGTTTGGGTTTGAGACGTGAAGGGCTACCCGAGCAGTACTTC. This codes for CASSLGLRREGLPEQYF.

This chain links TRBV7-2 with TRBJ1-5; 8 bases map to TRBD1. The CDR3 has 15 residues. V trimming: 5 bases; J trimming: 3 bases; junction bases outside the gene matches: 6. CDR1 and CDR2 (germline): SGHTA, FQGNSA. The CDR3 DNA sequence: TGTGCCAGCAGCCCCCCAGGGGGCGTCAATCAGCCCCAGCATTTT. It specifies CASSPPGGVNQPQHF.

This clone was counted only a few times. The chain recombines TRBV6-5 with TRBJ1-6; 8 bases match TRBD1. Germline lookup yields CDR1 MNHEY and CDR2 SVGAGI. J lost 10 bases, V lost 6 bases, and 11 bases had no gene match. The CDR3 consists of 15 residues. The CDR3 reads CASSSAGGWVSPLHF. The CDR3, as DNA: TGTGCCAGCAGCTCGGCAGGGGGCTGGGTCTCACCCCTCCACTTT.